This record covers a single T cell receptor (beta chain). The sample belongs to a study of blood T cell repertoires in COVID-19. In the study overall: Sample material is recorded as cDNA or gDNA derived from T cells, B-cell-depleted T cells, or PBMCs.

Source study methods: Amplification from reference gene primers served as the basis for estimated nucleated cell counts. The method was immunoSEQ multiplex PCR; TCRdb's version includes in-frame clones alone and lacks a portion of them. V and J calls and clone size are given by that table; D and trimming were obtained from the DNA. The sample shows more than 300,000 clones, roughly nine tenths of them seen only once. Donors were grouped by their self-reported clinical history. The germline V gene encodes CDR1 LGHDT and CDR2 YNNKEL (reference sequence). V was clipped by 8 bases and J by 3 bases, with 11 bases between them. CDR3 length: 13 amino acids.

Material for sequencing was PBMCs or T cells enriched from blood (not recorded which). The chain employs TRBV3-1 (or the pseudogene TRBV3-2) and TRBJ1-3; no clear D gene. The TCR originated in a young woman who had recovered from COVID-19. In nucleotides, the CDR3 is TGTGCCAGCCGACCGGACTTTGGAAACACCATATATTTT. Protein sequence: CASRPDFGNTIYF.